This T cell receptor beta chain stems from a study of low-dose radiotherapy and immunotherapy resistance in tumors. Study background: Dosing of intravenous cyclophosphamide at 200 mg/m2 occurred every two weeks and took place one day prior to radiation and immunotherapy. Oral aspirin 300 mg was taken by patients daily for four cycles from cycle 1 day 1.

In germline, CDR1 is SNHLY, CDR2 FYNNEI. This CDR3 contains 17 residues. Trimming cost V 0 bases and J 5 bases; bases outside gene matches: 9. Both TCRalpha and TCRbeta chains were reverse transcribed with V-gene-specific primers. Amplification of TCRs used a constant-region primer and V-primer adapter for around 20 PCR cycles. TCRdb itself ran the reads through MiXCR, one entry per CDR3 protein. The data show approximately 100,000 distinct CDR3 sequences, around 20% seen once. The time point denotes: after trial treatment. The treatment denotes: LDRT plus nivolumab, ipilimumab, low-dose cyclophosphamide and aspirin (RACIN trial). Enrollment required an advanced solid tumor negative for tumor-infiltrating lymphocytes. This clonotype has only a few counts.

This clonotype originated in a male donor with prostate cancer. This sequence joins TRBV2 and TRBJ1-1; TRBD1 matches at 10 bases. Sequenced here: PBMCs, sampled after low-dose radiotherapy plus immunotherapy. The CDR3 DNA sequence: TGTGCCAGCAGTGAAGCCTACTTGGACAGGGGGACGACTGAAGCTTTCTTT. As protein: CASSEAYLDRGTTEAFF.